This TCR beta chain was recovered during a study of blood T cell repertoires in COVID-19. CDR1 is SGHRS and CDR2 is YFSETQ in the germline V gene. Trimming stripped 0 bases from V and 4 bases from J, with 13 bases between. The CDR3 contains 15 residues. Those designated as exposed participants met a COVID-19 case within 2 weeks before study entry. TCRdb's table, derived via immunoSEQ multiplex PCR, lists solely in-frame clones and lacks some. Of approximately 260,000 clones in the sample, 80% to 90% were seen once. This TCR derives from a woman aged 45-65 years who had been exposed to COVID-19. The chain couples TRBV5-1 to TRBJ1-2; D gene unclear. The sample taken for sequencing was PBMCs or T cells enriched from blood (not recorded which). CDR3 DNA sequence: TGCGCCAGCAGCTTGGGCTCAGAGACAAGCTATGGCTACACCTTC. Protein sequence: CASSLGSETSYGYTF.